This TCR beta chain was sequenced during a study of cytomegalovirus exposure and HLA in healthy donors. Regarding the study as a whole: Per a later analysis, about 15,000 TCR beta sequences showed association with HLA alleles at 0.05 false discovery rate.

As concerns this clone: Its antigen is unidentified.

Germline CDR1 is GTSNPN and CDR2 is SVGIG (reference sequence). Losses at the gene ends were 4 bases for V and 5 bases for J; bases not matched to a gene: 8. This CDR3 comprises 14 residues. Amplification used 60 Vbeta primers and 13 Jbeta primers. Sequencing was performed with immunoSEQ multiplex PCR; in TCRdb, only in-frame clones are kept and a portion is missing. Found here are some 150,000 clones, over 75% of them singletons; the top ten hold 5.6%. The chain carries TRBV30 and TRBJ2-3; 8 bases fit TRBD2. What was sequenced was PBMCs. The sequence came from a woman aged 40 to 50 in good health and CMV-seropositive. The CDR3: CAWKFREGGDTQYF. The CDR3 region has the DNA TGTGCCTGGAAGTTTCGGGAGGGCGGAGATACGCAGTATTTT.